The 32 T cell receptor beta chains presented below share a single source sample, sequenced in a study of cytomegalovirus exposure and HLA in healthy donors (dated by TCRdb to the late 2010s). Receptors were amplified or captured by the immunoSEQ multiplex PCR assay. For the multiplex PCR, a mixture combining 60 forward primers for TCR Vbeta segments and 13 reverse primers for TCR Jbeta segments was used. TCRdb took this table from immuneACCESS and kept in-frame rearrangements with V and J called. Such tables lack part of the clones; where checked against another copy, unresolved V genes explain under half of the gap, and the rest is unexplained. Recorded for this sample are approximately 150,000 clones; about four fifths of them occurred a single time. The ten largest account for about 4.3% of the sample. Source material: PBMCs. Source of these receptors: a middle-aged man in good health and CMV-seronegative.

DNA for the CDR3: TGTGCCAGCAGTTATTCGGAGGGTGCTGTTAATTCACCCCTCCACTTT. It specifies CASSYSEGAVNSPLHF. The chain employs TRBV6-5 and TRBJ1-6; D unresolved. The CDR3 sequence is 16 residues long. Trimming pared 3 bases from V and 6 bases from J, leaving 15 bases between. CDR1 and CDR2 (germline): MNHEY, SVGAGI.

This sequence joins TRBV4-3 and TRBJ2-2; possibly TRBD2 for D (7 bases). This CDR3 spans 15 amino acids. Trimming stripped 0 bases from V and 5 bases from J, with 10 bases between. Looked up from germline, CDR1 is LGHNA and CDR2 is YSLEER. CDR3 bases: TGCGCCAGCAGCCAAGAGGGGGGGGCGACCGGGGAGCTGTTTTTT. Protein sequence: CASSQEGGATGELFF.

This clone was seen a handful of times. CDR3 sequence reads: CASSSPSGQALLGGPLHF. The CDR3 DNA sequence: TGTGCCAGCAGCTCTCCTTCAGGACAGGCCCTCCTCGGGGGACCCCTCCACTTT. J is TRBJ1-6 and V is TRBV28, with 7 bases identical to TRBD1. V lost 6 bases to trimming and J lost 12 bases; unmatched junction nucleotides: 23. CDR3 length: 18 amino acids. Germline assignment: CDR1 MDHEN and CDR2 SYDVKM.

The chain employs TRBV7-9 and TRBJ2-7; D perhaps matches TRBD2 (6 bases). The CDR3 runs to 15 residues. V was trimmed by 1 base and J by 4 bases, leaving 14 bases between them. Germline V CDR1 and CDR2: SEHNR, FQNEAQ (reference sequence). CDR3 region: CASSLGGGATYEQYF. DNA of the CDR3: TGTGCCAGCAGCTTAGGAGGCGGGGCTACATACGAGCAGTACTTC. The full variable domain, with the rest looked up from reference TRBV7-9 and TRBJ2-7, is DTGVSQNPRHKITKRGQNVTFRCDPISEHNRLYWYRQTLGQGPEFLTYFQNEAQLEKSRLLSDRFSAERPKGSFSTLEIQRTEQGDSAMYLCASSLGGGATYEQYFGPGTRLTVT.

The J gene is TRBJ2-7, the V gene TRBV6-1; weak D call: TRBD1 (5 bases). The V and J ends lost 0 bases and 4 bases respectively, with 13 bases between them. The CDR3 is made up of 15 amino acids. CDR1 is MNHNS and CDR2 is SASEGT in the germline V gene. The CDR3 reads CASSEARQGLYEQYF. In DNA form, the CDR3 reads TGTGCCAGCAGTGAAGCCCGGCAGGGCTTATACGAGCAGTACTTC.

The chain carries TRBV5-1 and TRBJ1-2, with 8 bases aligning to TRBD1. The germline V gene has CDR1 SGHRS and CDR2 YFSETQ. The V gene end was trimmed by 0 bases and the J gene end by 7 bases; junction bases not matched to a gene: 5. CDR3 length equals 14 residues. CDR3 nucleotides: TGCGCCAGCAGCTTGGCCCAGGGGGCAGGTGGCTACACCTTC. It is translated as CASSLAQGAGGYTF.

CDR3 DNA sequence: TGTGCCAGCAGTTACTCGGCGGCGGGGGACGAAAAACTGTTTTTT. Translation gives CASSYSAAGDEKLFF. This chain connects TRBV6-5 to TRBJ1-4, with D possibly matching TRBD1 (5 bases). With 0 bases removed from V and 8 bases from J, the gap between germline ends came to 13 bases. Germline V gene lookup returns CDR1 MNHEY and CDR2 SVGAGI. This CDR3 contains 15 residues.

This chain links TRBV7-2 with TRBJ2-5; 11 bases map to TRBD2. CDR1 and CDR2 from the germline V gene are SGHTA and FQGNSA. The CDR3 sequence is 14 residues long. V lost 5 bases and J lost 7; bases outside the gene matches: 6. CDR3 nucleotide sequence: TGTGCCAGCAGCGTTAGCGGGGGGGCATCGACCCAGTACTTC. Translated, it gives CASSVSGGASTQYF.

This rearrangement joins TRBV9 to TRBJ1-1, with 9 bases lining up with TRBD1. There are 14 residues in the CDR3. With 5 bases clipped from V and 4 bases from J, the junction kept 6 bases outside the gene matches. In germline, CDR1 is SGDLS, CDR2 YYNGEE. The CDR3 region has the DNA TGTGCCAGCAGTTCCACAGGGGGCATCACTGAAGCTTTCTTT. The encoded protein is CASSSTGGITEAFF.

This clone was detected only a few times. The CDR3 DNA sequence: TGCGCCAGCAGCCCGAGACAGGCGATTATGAACACTGAAGCTTTCTTT. Translation gives CASSPRQAIMNTEAFF. The V gene is TRBV5-1, the J gene TRBJ1-1; tentatively, D is TRBD1 (6 bases). The CDR3 totals 16 residues. Germline values: CDR1 SGHRS, CDR2 YFSETQ. V was trimmed by 4 bases and J by 0 bases, leaving 16 bases between them.

V usage is TRBV30 and J usage is TRBJ2-3, with D possibly matching TRBD2 (6 bases). V was cut by 5 bases and J by 0 bases, with 24 bases left in between. The CDR3 covers 18 residues. Germline values: CDR1 GTSNPN, CDR2 SVGIG (reference sequence). CDR3 protein: CAWQRIGGGCTSTDTQYF. CDR3 sequence (DNA): TGTGCCTGGCAACGAATCGGTGGGGGGTGTACTAGCACAGATACGCAGTATTTT.

Only a few counts were recorded for this clone. The V and J genes are TRBV6-5 and TRBJ1-1; D call uncertain. V lost 6 bases, J lost 6 bases, and 14 bases lay in between. The germline gives CDR1 MNHEY, CDR2 SVGAGI. CDR3 length: 13 amino acids. CDR3 amino acids: CASSLLGTSEAFF. In DNA, the CDR3 is TGTGCCAGCAGCTTACTGGGCACTTCTGAAGCTTTCTTT.

The rearrangement joins TRBV6-5 to TRBJ1-2, with D possibly TRBD1 on 6 matching bases. Germline V gene sequence: CDR1 MNHEY, CDR2 SVGAGI. This CDR3 region has 15 residues. The V end lost 7 bases, the J end lost 6 bases, and 21 bases lay between the germline ends. CDR3 sequence (DNA): TGTGCCAGCATTCAACGGTCACAGGGTAGCCATGGCTACACCTTC. Translated, it gives CASIQRSQGSHGYTF.

This sequence joins TRBV7-7 and TRBJ2-5; 7 nucleotides match TRBD2. CDR1 SSHAT and CDR2 FNYEAQ come from the germline V gene (reference sequence). With 6 bases clipped from V and 5 bases from J, the junction kept 12 bases outside the gene matches. CDR3 length equals 15 residues. CDR3: CASRSGTTAAETQYF. The CDR3, as DNA: TGTGCCAGCAGATCAGGGACTACCGCGGCTGAGACCCAGTACTTC.

This chain uses TRBV5-1 with TRBJ2-1; 13 positions agree with TRBD2. The CDR3 covers 17 residues. Germline V CDR1 and CDR2: SGHRS, YFSETQ. V lost 4 bases to trimming and J lost 4 bases; unmatched junction nucleotides: 8. The CDR3 nucleotides are TGCGCCAGCAGCCCTGGACTAGCGGGGGTATCGTACAATGAGCAGTTCTTC. Protein: CASSPGLAGVSYNEQFF. The whole variable domain, filled in from reference TRBV5-1 and TRBJ2-1, reads KAGVTQTPRYLIKTRGQQVTLSCSPISGHRSVSWYQQTPGQGLQFLFEYFSETQRNKGNFPGRFSGRQFSNSRSEMNVSTLELGDSALYLCASSPGLAGVSYNEQFFGPGTRLTVL.

The rearrangement joins TRBV7-3 to TRBJ2-7, with D possibly TRBD1 on 5 matching bases. The CDR3 extends over 15 amino acids. The germline gives CDR1 SGHTA, CDR2 FQGTGA. V lost 3 bases and J lost 0, with 12 bases in between. The CDR3 loop is CASSFTGGSSYEQYF. For the CDR3, the DNA is TGTGCCAGCAGCTTCACAGGCGGTAGCTCCTACGAGCAGTACTTC.

The V call is TRBV6-6, the J call TRBJ2-1; tentative D call: TRBD1 (5 bases). The CDR3 has 15 amino acids. The V end lost 5 bases, the J end lost 0 bases, and 11 bases lay between the germline ends. Germline V gene sequence: CDR1 MNHNY, CDR2 SVGAGI (reference sequence). Written as DNA, the CDR3 is TGTGCCAGCAGTCCCCGACAGTCCTCCTACAATGAGCAGTTCTTC. Translated: CASSPRQSSYNEQFF.

In its sample, this clone was seen once. The chain links TRBV5-6 to TRBJ2-1; 11 nucleotides match TRBD2. This CDR3 region has 15 residues. Trimming removed 2 bases from V and 4 bases from J; junction bases left unmatched: 2. The germline CDR1 and CDR2 sequences are SGHDT and YYEEEE. This CDR3 is CASSLGLAGYNEQFF. The DNA of the CDR3 is TGTGCCAGCAGCTTAGGACTAGCGGGTTACAATGAGCAGTTCTTC.

This clone came up a few times. The gene calls are TRBV29-1 and TRBJ1-1; D not resolved. This CDR3 region has 11 residues. V lost 5 bases to trimming and J lost 0 bases, with 4 bases between them. Germline-derived CDR1 and CDR2 are SQVTM and ANQGSEA. The DNA for the CDR3 is TGCAGCGTTACTATGAACACTGAAGCTTTCTTT. Residues: CSVTMNTEAFF.

This clone was observed a handful of times. The V call is TRBV27, the J call TRBJ2-7, with a weak D call TRBD1 (7 bases). This CDR3 has 14 residues. Germline V gene sequence: CDR1 MNHEY, CDR2 SMNVEV (reference sequence). V was shortened by 8 bases and J by 4 bases, with 18 bases between the two germline ends. This CDR3 is CASPVRDRYYEQYF. The CDR3 DNA reads as TGTGCCAGCCCCGTGCGGGACAGATATTACGAGCAGTACTTC.

The chain carries TRBV6-6 and TRBJ2-1, with D possibly matching TRBD1 (6 bases). This CDR3 has 15 amino acids. Between the trimmed V and J ends, which lost 5 bases and 10 bases, there was a span of 21 bases. Germline values: CDR1 MNHNY, CDR2 SVGAGI (reference sequence). Written as DNA, the CDR3 is TGTGCCAGCAGTAAGGGGGTGGACGGCGCACAGGAGCAGTTCTTC. It codes for CASSKGVDGAQEQFF.

The gene calls are TRBV4-3 and TRBJ2-3, with D hard to call. The CDR3 covers 17 residues. Germline CDR1 LGHNA, CDR2 YSLEER. V gave up 0 bases and J gave up 4 bases, with 17 bases separating them. Here the CDR3 reads CASSQEGYVPGSDTQYF. The CDR3 nucleotides are TGCGCCAGCAGCCAAGAAGGATATGTTCCAGGTTCAGATACGCAGTATTTT.

The CDR3 DNA reads as TGTGCCAGCAGTTATAGGGCTAGCGGGGTCCAAGAGACCCAGTACTTC. This translates into CASSYRASGVQETQYF. J is TRBJ2-5 and V is TRBV6-5; 9 bases are a match to TRBD2. CDR3 length equals 16 residues. CDR1 is MNHEY, CDR2 SVGAGI, per germline. J lost 1 base, V lost 3 bases, and 6 bases had no gene match.

The chain carries TRBV18 and TRBJ1-1, with 11 bases fitting TRBD1. The J segment lost 3 bases and the V segment lost 3 bases, leaving 15 bases of the junction unmatched. The CDR3 is 19 residues long. Germline CDR1 and CDR2: KGHSH and LQKENI. CDR3 amino acids: CASSPAADRGLLKDTEAFF. The CDR3 DNA is TGTGCCAGCTCACCGGCCGCGGACAGGGGGCTATTAAAGGACACTGAAGCTTTCTTT.

J is TRBJ2-2 and V is TRBV23-1, with D unresolved. TRBV23-1 is an ORF, and what it does is uncertain. The CDR3 has 12 residues. Trimming removed 7 bases from V and 5 bases from J, with 8 bases in between. The CDR3 nucleotides are TGCGCCAGCAAATCGAGTACCGGGGAGCTGTTTTTT. The encoded protein is CASKSSTGELFF.

V and J are TRBV19 and TRBJ2-3; 8 positions agree with TRBD2. Unmatched junction bases numbered 3, after V lost 3 bases and J lost 1 base. The germline V gene has CDR1 LNHDA and CDR2 SQIVND (reference sequence). This CDR3 has 15 residues. Here the CDR3 reads CASSIGGARTDTQYF. DNA of the CDR3: TGTGCCAGTAGTATCGGGGGGGCTCGCACAGATACGCAGTATTTT. Full variable domain (missing parts from reference TRBV19 and TRBJ2-3): DGGITQSPKYLFRKEGQNVTLSCEQNLNHDAMYWYRQDPGQGLRLIYYSQIVNDFQKGDIAEGYSVSREKKESFPLTVTSAQKNPTAFYLCASSIGGARTDTQYFGPGTRLTVL.

The V gene is TRBV7-8, the J gene TRBJ2-3; TRBD2 matches 8 bases. CDR3 length: 15 amino acids. CDR1 and CDR2 (germline): SGHVS, FQNEAQ. V shed 7 bases and J 1 base; nucleotides not matched to a gene: 7. CDR3 nucleotides: TGTGCCAGCAAAGGGACTAGAAGCGGCACAGATACGCAGTATTTT. This sequence encodes CASKGTRSGTDTQYF.

The chain recombines TRBV29-1 with TRBJ2-5; 10 nucleotides agree with TRBD2. Germline V gives CDR1 SQVTM, CDR2 ANQGSEA. V gave up 1 base and J gave up 4 bases; unmatched junction bases: 9. The CDR3 is 16 residues long. The CDR3: CSVEGGAGGPRETQYF. The CDR3 coding sequence is TGCAGCGTTGAAGGAGGAGCGGGGGGGCCTCGAGAGACCCAGTACTTC.

This rearrangement joins TRBV27 to TRBJ2-7; no clear D gene. CDR3 length: 14 amino acids. Trimming took off 5 bases at V and 6 bases at J, with 17 bases between the two ends. Germline V lookup: CDR1 MNHEY, CDR2 SMNVEV (reference sequence). The CDR3 region is CASSANLVGREQYF. As DNA, the CDR3 is TGTGCCAGCAGTGCCAACCTAGTAGGTCGCGAGCAGTACTTC.

This sequence joins TRBV2 and TRBJ2-7; TRBD1 is a possible D gene (6 bases). CDR3 length: 14 amino acids. Germline assignment: CDR1 SNHLY and CDR2 FYNNEI. Trimming removed 6 bases at V and 1 base at J, with 13 bases between. In nucleotides, the CDR3 is TGTGCCAGCAGATATCAGGGGCCGTCCTACGAGCAGTACTTC. It encodes CASRYQGPSYEQYF. Full variable domain (missing parts from reference TRBV2 and TRBJ2-7): EPEVTQTPSHQVTQMGQEVILRCVPISNHLYFYWYRQILGQKVEFLVSFYNNEISEKSEIFDDQFSVERPDGSNFTLKIRSTKLEDSAMYFCASRYQGPSYEQYFGPGTRLTVT.

This clone appeared a single time. The chain couples TRBV6-6 to TRBJ2-7, with TRBD2 matching over 7 bases. The V and J ends lost 5 bases and 2 bases, in that order; junction bases with no gene match: 6. The CDR3 runs 14 residues. Germline V lookup: CDR1 MNHNY, CDR2 SVGAGI (reference sequence). DNA of the CDR3: TGTGCCAGCAGTCCCCGGGACTACACCTACGAGCAGTACTTC. This encodes CASSPRDYTYEQYF.

As concerns this clone: The junction shows a germline mismatch at one end, possibly a read error. The chain links TRBV29-1 to TRBJ1-6; D is possibly TRBD1 (6 bases). Germline-derived CDR1 and CDR2 are SQVTM and ANQGSEA. The CDR3 totals 14 residues. Here the CDR3 DNA reads TGCAGCGTCCAGGGGTCCTCCTATAATTCACTCCTCCACTTT. Translation gives CSVQGSSYNSLLHF.